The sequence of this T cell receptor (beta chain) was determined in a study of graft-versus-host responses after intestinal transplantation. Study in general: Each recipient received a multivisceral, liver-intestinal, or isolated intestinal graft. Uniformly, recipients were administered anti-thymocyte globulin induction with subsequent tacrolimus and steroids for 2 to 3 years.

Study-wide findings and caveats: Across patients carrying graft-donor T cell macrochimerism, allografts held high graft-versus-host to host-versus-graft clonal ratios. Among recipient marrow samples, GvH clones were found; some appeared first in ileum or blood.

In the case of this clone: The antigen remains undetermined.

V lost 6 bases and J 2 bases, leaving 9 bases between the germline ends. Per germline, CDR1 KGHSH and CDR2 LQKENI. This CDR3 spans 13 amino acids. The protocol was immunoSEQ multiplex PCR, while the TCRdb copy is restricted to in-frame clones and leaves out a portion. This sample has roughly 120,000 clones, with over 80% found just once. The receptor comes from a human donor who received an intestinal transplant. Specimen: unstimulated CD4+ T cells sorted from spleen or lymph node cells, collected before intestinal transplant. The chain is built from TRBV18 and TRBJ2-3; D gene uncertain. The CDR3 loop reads CASSPLPTDTQYF. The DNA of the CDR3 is TGTGCCAGCTCGCCCCTCCCCACAGATACGCAGTATTTT.